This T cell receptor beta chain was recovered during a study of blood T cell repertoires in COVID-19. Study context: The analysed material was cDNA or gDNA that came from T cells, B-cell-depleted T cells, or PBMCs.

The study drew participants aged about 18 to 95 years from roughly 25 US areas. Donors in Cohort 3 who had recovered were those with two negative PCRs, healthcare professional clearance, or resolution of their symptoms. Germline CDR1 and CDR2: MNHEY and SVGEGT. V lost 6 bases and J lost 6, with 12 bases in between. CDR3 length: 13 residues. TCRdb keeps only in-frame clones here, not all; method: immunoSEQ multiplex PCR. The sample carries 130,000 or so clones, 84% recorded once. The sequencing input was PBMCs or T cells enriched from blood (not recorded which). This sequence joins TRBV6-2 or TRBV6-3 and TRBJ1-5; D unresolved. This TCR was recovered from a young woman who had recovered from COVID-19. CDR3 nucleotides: TGTGCCAGCAGCGGCCCGCTTTCTCAGCCCCAGCATTTT. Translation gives CASSGPLSQPQHF.